This T cell receptor (beta chain) comes out of a study of lymphopenia after photon versus proton radiotherapy. Study results and caveats: Better survival with proton therapy was suggested as possible, not demonstrated. Relative stability marked proton patients; photon patients lost diversity and naive cells.

This clone has just a few counts. Its antigen is as yet unknown. V was pared by 3 bases and J by 6 bases, with 11 bases between. The CDR3 has 13 residues. CDR1 is KGHSH and CDR2 is LQKENI in the germline V gene. Repertoires were generated with immunoSEQ multiplex PCR, while TCRdb's copy carries only in-frame clones and drops some. The table has about 7,300 clones, roughly four fifths seen once. This material consisted of peripheral blood, taken from a patient treated with photon-based radiotherapy. This chain links TRBV18 with TRBJ1-2; weak D call: TRBD1 (5 bases). The sequence came from a young man with gastric cancer. The CDR3 region has the DNA TGTGCCAGCTCACCTGCACAGGCCGATGGCTACACCTTC. Translation gives CASSPAQADGYTF.